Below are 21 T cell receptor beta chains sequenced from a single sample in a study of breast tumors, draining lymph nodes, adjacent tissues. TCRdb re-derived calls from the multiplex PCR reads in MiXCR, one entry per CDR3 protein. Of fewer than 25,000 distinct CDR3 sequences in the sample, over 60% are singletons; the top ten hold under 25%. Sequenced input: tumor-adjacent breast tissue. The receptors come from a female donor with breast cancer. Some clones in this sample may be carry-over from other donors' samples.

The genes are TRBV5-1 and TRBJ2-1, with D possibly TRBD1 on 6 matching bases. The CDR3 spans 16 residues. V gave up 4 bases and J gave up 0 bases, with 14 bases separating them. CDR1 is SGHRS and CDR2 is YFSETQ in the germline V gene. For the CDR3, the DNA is TGCGCCAGCAGCCGAATGGGGGCGAGCTCCTACAATGAGCAGTTCTTC. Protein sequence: CASSRMGASSYNEQFF.

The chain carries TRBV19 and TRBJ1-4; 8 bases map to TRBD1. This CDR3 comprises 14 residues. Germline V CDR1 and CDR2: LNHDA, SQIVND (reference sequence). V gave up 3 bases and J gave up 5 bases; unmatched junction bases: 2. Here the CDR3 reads CASSIDRGNEKLFF. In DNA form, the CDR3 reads TGTGCCAGTAGTATTGACAGGGGCAATGAAAAACTGTTTTTT.

The CDR3 reads CASSQDPGTFHGYTF. The CDR3 DNA reads TGTGCCAGCAGCCAAGATCCAGGGACCTTCCATGGCTACACCTTC. The rearrangement joins TRBV4-2 to TRBJ1-2; a possible D gene is TRBD1 (5 bases). Germline loops: CDR1 LGHNA, CDR2 YNFKEQ. V was pared by 0 bases and J by 6 bases, with 14 bases between. This CDR3 has 15 amino acids.

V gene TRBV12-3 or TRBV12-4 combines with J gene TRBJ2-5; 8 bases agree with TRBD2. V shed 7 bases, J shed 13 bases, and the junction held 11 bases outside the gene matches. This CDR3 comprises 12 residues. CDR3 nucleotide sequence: TGTGCCAGCACCCCTGGGGGCGGGAGGTGGTACTTC. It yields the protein CASTPGGGRWYF.

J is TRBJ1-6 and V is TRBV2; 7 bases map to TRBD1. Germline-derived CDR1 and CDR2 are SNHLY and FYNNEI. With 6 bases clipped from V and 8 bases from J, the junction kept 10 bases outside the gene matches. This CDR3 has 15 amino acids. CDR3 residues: CASRAGQRGDSPLHF. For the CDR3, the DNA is TGTGCCAGCAGAGCGGGACAGCGGGGGGATTCACCCCTCCACTTT.

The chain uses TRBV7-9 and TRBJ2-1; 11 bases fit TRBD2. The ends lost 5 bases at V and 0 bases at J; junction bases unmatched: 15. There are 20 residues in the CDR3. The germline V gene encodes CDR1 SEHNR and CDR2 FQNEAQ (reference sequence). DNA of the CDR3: TGTGCCAGCAGCCAAGGCCGACTAGCGGGACGCAGAGGCTCCTACAATGAGCAGTTCTTC. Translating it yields CASSQGRLAGRRGSYNEQFF.

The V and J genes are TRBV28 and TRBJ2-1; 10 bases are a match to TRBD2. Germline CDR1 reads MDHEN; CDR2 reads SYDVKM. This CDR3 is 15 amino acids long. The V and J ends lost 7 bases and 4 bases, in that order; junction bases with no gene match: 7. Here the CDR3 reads CASTQGLATYNEQFF. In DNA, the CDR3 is TGTGCCAGCACCCAGGGACTAGCGACTTACAATGAGCAGTTCTTC.

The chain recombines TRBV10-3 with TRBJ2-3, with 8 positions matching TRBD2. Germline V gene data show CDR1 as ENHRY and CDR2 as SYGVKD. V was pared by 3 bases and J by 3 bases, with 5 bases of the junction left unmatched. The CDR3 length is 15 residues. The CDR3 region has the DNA TGTGCCATCAGTGAAACGGGAGGGCCGACAGATACGCAGTATTTT. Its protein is CAISETGGPTDTQYF.

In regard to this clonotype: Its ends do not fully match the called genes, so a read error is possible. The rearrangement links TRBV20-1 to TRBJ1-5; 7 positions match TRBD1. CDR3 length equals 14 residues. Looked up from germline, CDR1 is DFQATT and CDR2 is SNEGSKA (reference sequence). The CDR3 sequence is CSGRQGNSNQPQHF. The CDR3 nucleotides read TGCAGTGGTAGACAGGGTAATAGCAATCAGCCCCAGCATTTT.

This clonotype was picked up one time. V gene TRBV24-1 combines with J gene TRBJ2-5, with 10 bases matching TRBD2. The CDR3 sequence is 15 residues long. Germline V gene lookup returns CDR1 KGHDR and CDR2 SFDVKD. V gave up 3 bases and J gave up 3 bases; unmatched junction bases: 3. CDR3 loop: CATSDPGLAKETQYF. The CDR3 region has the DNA TGTGCCACCAGTGATCCGGGACTAGCGAAAGAGACCCAGTACTTC.

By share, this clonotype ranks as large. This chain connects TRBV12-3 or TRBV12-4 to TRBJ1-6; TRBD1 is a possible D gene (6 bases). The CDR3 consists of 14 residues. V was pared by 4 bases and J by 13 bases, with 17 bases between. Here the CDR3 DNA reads TGTGCCAGCAGTTACGGACAGACCCACTCGCCCCTCCACTTT. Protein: CASSYGQTHSPLHF.

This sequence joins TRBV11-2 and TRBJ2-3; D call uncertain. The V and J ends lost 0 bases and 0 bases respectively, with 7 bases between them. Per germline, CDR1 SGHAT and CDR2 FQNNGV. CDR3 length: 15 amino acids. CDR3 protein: CASSLDGTSTDTQYF. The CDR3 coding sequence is TGTGCCAGCAGCTTAGATGGCACCAGCACAGATACGCAGTATTTT.

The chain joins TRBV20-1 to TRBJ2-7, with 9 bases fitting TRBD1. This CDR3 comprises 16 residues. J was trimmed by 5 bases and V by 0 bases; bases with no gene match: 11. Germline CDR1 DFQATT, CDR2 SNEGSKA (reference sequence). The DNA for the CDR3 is TGCAGTGCTAGAGATCCCTCGGGACAGGGTTTCCACGAGCAGTACTTC. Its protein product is CSARDPSGQGFHEQYF.

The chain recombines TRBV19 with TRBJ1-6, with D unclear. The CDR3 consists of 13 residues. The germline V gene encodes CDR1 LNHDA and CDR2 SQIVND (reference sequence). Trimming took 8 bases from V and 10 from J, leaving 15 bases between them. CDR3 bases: TGTGCCAGTCAGAGGCAGAGCCGGTCACCCCTCCACTTT. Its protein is CASQRQSRSPLHF.

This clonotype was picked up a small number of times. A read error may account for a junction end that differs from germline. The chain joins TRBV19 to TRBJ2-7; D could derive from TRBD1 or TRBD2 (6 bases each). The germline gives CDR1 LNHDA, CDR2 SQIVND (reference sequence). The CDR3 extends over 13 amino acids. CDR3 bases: TGTGCGAGTACGGGGGCAGGACACCACGAGCAGTACTTC. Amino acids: CASTGAGHHEQYF.

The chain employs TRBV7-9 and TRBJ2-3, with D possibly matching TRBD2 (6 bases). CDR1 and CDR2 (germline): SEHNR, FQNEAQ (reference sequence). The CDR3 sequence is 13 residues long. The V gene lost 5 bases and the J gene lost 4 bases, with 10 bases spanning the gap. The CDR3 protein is CASSRGVADTQYF. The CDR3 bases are TGTGCCAGCAGCCGCGGGGTAGCAGATACGCAGTATTTT.

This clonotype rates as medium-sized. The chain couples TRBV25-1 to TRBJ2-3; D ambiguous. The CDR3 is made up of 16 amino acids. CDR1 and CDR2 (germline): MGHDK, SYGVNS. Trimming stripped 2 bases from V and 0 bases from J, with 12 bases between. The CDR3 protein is CASSEGPHMSTDTQYF. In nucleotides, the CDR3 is TGTGCCAGCAGTGAAGGCCCCCACATGAGCACAGATACGCAGTATTTT.

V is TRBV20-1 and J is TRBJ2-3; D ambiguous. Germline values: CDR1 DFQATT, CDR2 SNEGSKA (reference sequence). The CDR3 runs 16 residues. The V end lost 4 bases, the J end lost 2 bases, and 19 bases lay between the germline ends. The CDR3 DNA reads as TGCAGTGCTATAGTGGCGCGAGAACAAGCCACAGATACGCAGTATTTT. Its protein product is CSAIVAREQATDTQYF.

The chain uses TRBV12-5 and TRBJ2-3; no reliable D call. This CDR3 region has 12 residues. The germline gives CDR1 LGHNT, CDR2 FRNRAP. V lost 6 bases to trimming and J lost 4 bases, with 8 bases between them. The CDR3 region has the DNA TGTGCTAGTGGGTTAGTTCCAGATACGCAGTATTTT. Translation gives CASGLVPDTQYF.

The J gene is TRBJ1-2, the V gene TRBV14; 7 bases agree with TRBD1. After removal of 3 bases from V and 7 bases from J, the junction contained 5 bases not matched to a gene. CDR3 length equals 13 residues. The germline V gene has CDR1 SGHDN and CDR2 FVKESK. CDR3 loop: CASSQSTGPGYTF. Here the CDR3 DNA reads TGTGCCAGCAGCCAGTCGACAGGGCCTGGCTACACCTTC.

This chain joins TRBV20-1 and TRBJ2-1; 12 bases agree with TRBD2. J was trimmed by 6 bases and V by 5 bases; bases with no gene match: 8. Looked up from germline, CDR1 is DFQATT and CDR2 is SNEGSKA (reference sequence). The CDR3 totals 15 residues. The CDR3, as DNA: TGCAGTGCTGACCGCCCTAGCGGGAGGGCCAATGAGCAGTTCTTC. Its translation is CSADRPSGRANEQFF.